Following are 19 T cell receptor beta chains from one sample sequenced in a study of blood T cell repertoires in COVID-19. Clones were sequenced by immunoSEQ multiplex PCR, and TCRdb holds only the in-frame ones, with some missing. This repertoire shows 250,000 or so clones, 65% to 90% found once; its top ten account for 2% to 2.5%. Material: peripheral blood. Receptors were obtained from a man aged 35-49 years who had recovered from COVID-19.

The CDR3 DNA reads TGTGCCTGGGGACAGGGCACCGGGGAGCTGTTTTTT. It is translated as CAWGQGTGELFF. V is TRBV30 and J is TRBJ2-2; 8 positions match TRBD1. CDR3 length: 12 residues. The V gene end was trimmed by 5 bases and the J gene end by 4 bases; junction bases not matched to a gene: 0. From germline, CDR1 is GTSNPN and CDR2 SVGIG (reference sequence).

The V and J genes are TRBV10-2 and TRBJ2-5; D is possibly TRBD1 (6 bases). The length of the CDR3 is 12 residues. The V gene lost 6 bases and the J gene lost 5 bases, with 10 bases spanning the gap. CDR1 is WSHSY and CDR2 is SAAADI in the germline V gene. In nucleotides, the CDR3 is TGCGCCAGCAGCGGTCAGGGGGAGACCCAGTACTTC. The encoded protein is CASSGQGETQYF.

CDR3: CASSARLAGGRVTDTQYF. The CDR3, as DNA: TGTGCCAGCAGCGCCCGACTAGCGGGAGGGCGAGTCACAGATACGCAGTATTTT. The chain employs TRBV7-2 and TRBJ2-3, with 14 bases lining up with TRBD2. Per the germline V gene, CDR1 is SGHTA and CDR2 is FQGNSA. CDR3 length equals 18 residues. The junction had 9 bases not matched to a gene; V was cut back by 5 bases and J by 2 bases. The full variable domain, in which reference TRBV7-2 and TRBJ2-3 provide the parts outside the CDR3, is GAGVSQSPSNKVTEKGKDVELRCDPISGHTALYWYRQSLGQGLEFLIYFQGNSAPDKSGLPSDRFSAERTGGSVSTLTIQRTQQEDSAVYLCASSARLAGGRVTDTQYFGPGTRLTVL.

The chain uses TRBV5-5 and TRBJ2-5; 7 bases are a match to TRBD2. V lost 0 bases, J lost 4 bases, and 6 bases stayed unmatched. CDR3 length: 15 residues. Germline V lookup: CDR1 SGHKS, CDR2 YYEKEE (reference sequence). The DNA of the CDR3 is TGTGCCAGCAGCTTGGCCCTAGGGAGGGGAGAGACCCAGTACTTC. This gives the protein CASSLALGRGETQYF.

V gene TRBV19 combines with J gene TRBJ2-1; unclear D gene. Trimming left V 7 bases short and J 4 bases short, with 23 bases between. CDR3 length: 17 residues. Germline CDR1 LNHDA, CDR2 SQIVND (reference sequence). The DNA of the CDR3 is TGTGCCAGTACCTCTAATCTAGGAGAAGGCTATTACAATGAGCAGTTCTTC. It yields the protein CASTSNLGEGYYNEQFF.

The rearrangement links TRBV3-1 (or the pseudogene TRBV3-2) to TRBJ2-7; a possible D gene is TRBD2 (5 bases). The CDR3 loop spans 13 amino acids. V shed 4 bases and J shed 3 bases, with 10 bases lying between them. Germline V gives CDR1 LGHDT, CDR2 YNNKEL (reference sequence). The CDR3 is CASSRQTSYEQYF. The DNA of the CDR3 is TGTGCCAGCAGCCGCCAAACTAGCTACGAGCAGTACTTC.

The rearrangement links TRBV27 to TRBJ1-1, with D possibly TRBD1 on 5 matching bases. The CDR3 length is 18 residues. The V gene's germline CDR1 is MNHEY and CDR2 SMNVEV (reference sequence). V lost 5 bases, J lost 3 bases, and 25 bases lay in between. This CDR3 is CASSKVRGSSLGDTEAFF. The CDR3 DNA is TGTGCCAGCAGTAAAGTTCGTGGGTCATCCCTAGGGGACACTGAAGCTTTCTTT.

This clone was seen a handful of times. V gene TRBV6-5 combines with J gene TRBJ2-7; TRBD2 is a possible D gene (6 bases). This CDR3 has 14 amino acids. CDR1 and CDR2 (germline): MNHEY, SVGAGI. With 6 bases removed from V and 0 bases from J, the gap between germline ends came to 12 bases. CDR3 region: CASRAAGSSYEQYF. The CDR3 nucleotides read TGTGCCAGCAGGGCCGCGGGGAGCTCCTACGAGCAGTACTTC.

V gene TRBV2 combines with J gene TRBJ2-1; D gene unclear. Germline CDR1 is SNHLY and CDR2 is FYNNEI. The CDR3 loop spans 13 amino acids. The chain's CDR3 is CVQVVNSYNEQFF. For the CDR3, the DNA is TGTGTCCAGGTTGTAAACTCCTACAATGAGCAGTTCTTC. Full variable domain (rest looked up from reference TRBV2 and TRBJ2-1): EPEVTQTPSHQVTQMGQEVILRCVPISNHLYFYWYRQILGQKVEFLVSFYNNEISEKSEIFDDQFSVERPDGSNFTLKIRSTKLEDSAMYFCVQVVNSYNEQFFGPGTRLTVL.

V gene TRBV12-3 or TRBV12-4 combines with J gene TRBJ1-1; the D is unclear. The CDR3 loop spans 13 amino acids. Trimming took off 4 bases at V and 1 base at J, with 7 bases between the two ends. The CDR3: CASSSRSNTEAFF. Written as DNA, the CDR3 is TGTGCCAGCAGTTCGCGGTCGAACACTGAAGCTTTCTTT.

This chain uses TRBV19 with TRBJ1-1, with a possible D match to TRBD1 (5 bases). Trimming removed 6 bases from V and 0 bases from J, with 26 bases in between. Per germline, CDR1 LNHDA and CDR2 SQIVND (reference sequence). CDR3 length: 19 residues. The CDR3 is CASSRGGWDGTRMNTEAFF. The CDR3, as DNA: TGTGCCAGTAGCCGCGGAGGGTGGGACGGTACGAGGATGAACACTGAAGCTTTCTTT. Full variable domain (remainder filled in from reference TRBV19 and TRBJ1-1): DGGITQSPKYLFRKEGQNVTLSCEQNLNHDAMYWYRQDPGQGLRLIYYSQIVNDFQKGDIAEGYSVSREKKESFPLTVTSAQKNPTAFYLCASSRGGWDGTRMNTEAFFGQGTRLTVV.

This clone occurred once. Distinct nucleotide sequences in the sample also encode this CDR3. The V call is TRBV7-9, the J call TRBJ2-1; tentative D call: TRBD2 (6 bases). The CDR3 is 14 amino acids. Germline V CDR1 and CDR2: SEHNR, FQNEAQ (reference sequence). The germline V and J ends were trimmed by 6 bases and 0 bases, with 9 bases remaining between them. This CDR3 is CASSLGGSYNEQFF. CDR3 coding DNA: TGTGCCAGCAGTTTGGGGGGCTCCTACAATGAGCAGTTCTTC.

The chain combines TRBV19 with TRBJ1-2; no clear D gene. Per the germline V gene, CDR1 is LNHDA and CDR2 is SQIVND (reference sequence). V shed 1 base and J shed 0 bases, with 15 bases lying between them. The CDR3 extends over 17 amino acids. The CDR3 loop is CASSIARREQANYGYTF. CDR3 nucleotide sequence: TGTGCCAGTAGTATAGCACGGAGGGAGCAGGCTAACTATGGCTACACCTTC. The whole variable domain, remainder taken from reference TRBV19 and TRBJ1-2, is DGGITQSPKYLFRKEGQNVTLSCEQNLNHDAMYWYRQDPGQGLRLIYYSQIVNDFQKGDIAEGYSVSREKKESFPLTVTSAQKNPTAFYLCASSIARREQANYGYTFGSGTRLTVV.

The chain employs TRBV1 and TRBJ1-5; the tabulated D call, TRBD1, remains unverified against the DNA. TRBV1 is annotated as a pseudogene. This CDR3 has 18 amino acids. In nucleotides, the CDR3 is TGCACCAGCAGCCAAGATCTCAAAACAGGAGATAGCAATCAGCCCCAGCATTTT. Translation gives CTSSQDLKTGDSNQPQHF.

The genes are TRBV24-1 and TRBJ2-2; TRBD1 aligns across 11 bases. V lost 6 bases to trimming and J lost 0 bases; unmatched junction nucleotides: 8. CDR3 length equals 18 residues. CDR1 and CDR2 (germline): KGHDR, SFDVKD. CDR3 DNA sequence: TGTGCCACCAGTTCGGGACAGGGGGAACCCGCGAACACCGGGGAGCTGTTTTTT. Encoded protein: CATSSGQGEPANTGELFF.

Details on this clone: Other DNA variants within this sample encode the same CDR3. This chain uses TRBV2 with TRBJ1-2; a weak D match, TRBD1 (5 bases). With 3 bases removed from V and 5 bases from J, the gap between germline ends came to 7 bases. CDR1 and CDR2 from the germline V gene are SNHLY and FYNNEI. CDR3 size: 12 residues. CDR3 amino acids: CASSEEGYGYTF. The CDR3, as DNA: TGTGCCAGCAGTGAGGAGGGGTATGGCTACACCTTC.

Here the CDR3 reads CASGVGLADTGELFF. The CDR3 bases are TGTGCTAGTGGTGTGGGACTAGCGGACACCGGGGAGCTGTTTTTT. The gene calls are TRBV12-5 and TRBJ2-2; 11 bases are a match to TRBD2. CDR1 and CDR2 (germline): LGHNT, FRNRAP. The V and J ends lost 5 bases and 3 bases, in that order; junction bases with no gene match: 2. CDR3 length: 15 amino acids.

The rearrangement links TRBV23-1 to TRBJ2-1; TRBD1 matches 7 bases. TRBV23-1 is reported as an ORF; its role is uncertain. The CDR3 extends over 13 amino acids. V was pared by 4 bases and J by 6 bases, with 3 bases of the junction left unmatched. CDR3 bases: TGCGCCAGCAGTCTGTGGACAGGCAATGAGCAGTTCTTC. This encodes CASSLWTGNEQFF.

This clone was recorded only once. The chain joins TRBV11-2 to TRBJ2-7; tentatively, D is TRBD2 (6 bases). The CDR3 loop spans 14 amino acids. CDR1 SGHAT and CDR2 FQNNGV come from the germline V gene. With 5 bases removed from V and 0 bases from J, the gap between germline ends came to 11 bases. The CDR3 loop is CASSGDFASYEQYF. CDR3 coding DNA: TGTGCCAGCAGCGGGGACTTCGCCTCCTACGAGCAGTACTTC.